The 25 T cell receptor beta chains reported below all come from one sample, sequenced in a study of cytomegalovirus exposure and HLA in healthy donors. Some clones are missing from TCRdb's copy, which holds only in-frame ones; the method was immunoSEQ multiplex PCR. The table includes 82,000 or so clones, 90% to 95% detected once. Sequencing was performed on PBMCs. These receptors came from a woman aged 18-29 years in good health and CMV-seronegative.

V is TRBV11-2 and J is TRBJ2-2; 9 positions agree with TRBD2. Germline assignment: CDR1 SGHAT and CDR2 FQNNGV. The CDR3 is 16 amino acids. V lost 1 base and J lost 3; bases outside the gene matches: 3. The CDR3 DNA is TGTGCCAGCAGCTTAGGAAGACTAGCGGACACCGGGGAGCTGTTTTTT. It yields the protein CASSLGRLADTGELFF.

In its sample, this clone was seen a few times. J is TRBJ1-5 and V is TRBV27, with D possibly TRBD1 on 5 matching bases. V shed 1 base and J shed 4 bases, with 11 bases lying between them. There are 15 residues in the CDR3. CDR1 is MNHEY, CDR2 SMNVEV, per germline (reference sequence). This CDR3 is CASSLLPGRNQPQHF. The CDR3 nucleotides read TGTGCCAGCAGTTTATTACCAGGGAGGAATCAGCCCCAGCATTTT.

The chain combines TRBV7-2 with TRBJ2-1; 11 bases match TRBD2. This CDR3 spans 13 amino acids. Losses at the gene ends were 5 bases for V and 6 bases for J; bases not matched to a gene: 0. Germline assignment: CDR1 SGHTA and CDR2 FQGNSA. The CDR3 nucleotides are TGTGCCAGCAGCACTAGCGGGGGCAATGAGCAGTTCTTC. It specifies CASSTSGGNEQFF. The whole variable domain, remainder taken from reference TRBV7-2 and TRBJ2-1, is GAGVSQSPSNKVTEKGKDVELRCDPISGHTALYWYRQSLGQGLEFLIYFQGNSAPDKSGLPSDRFSAERTGGSVSTLTIQRTQQEDSAVYLCASSTSGGNEQFFGPGTRLTVL.

V and J are TRBV2 and TRBJ2-1, with 7 nucleotides matching TRBD1. Germline loops: CDR1 SNHLY, CDR2 FYNNEI. This CDR3 spans 15 amino acids. The ends lost 3 bases at V and 4 bases at J; junction bases unmatched: 6. The CDR3 loop is CASSDGTELYNEQFF. CDR3 nucleotide sequence: TGTGCCAGCAGTGACGGGACAGAGTTATACAATGAGCAGTTCTTC.

V and J are TRBV19 and TRBJ2-7, with D tentatively TRBD1 (7 bases). The V and J ends lost 5 bases and 1 base respectively, with 27 bases between them. From germline, CDR1 is LNHDA and CDR2 SQIVND (reference sequence). This CDR3 is built from 19 residues. The CDR3 nucleotides are TGTGCCAGTAGTCTTGGGACAGTCACTAGTGGCGGGAAGTCCTACGAGCAGTACTTC. Its protein product is CASSLGTVTSGGKSYEQYF.

This clone was observed a single time. The chain employs TRBV7-8 and TRBJ1-3, with 9 bases lining up with TRBD1. The CDR3 consists of 16 residues. The V gene end was trimmed by 3 bases and the J gene end by 3 bases; junction bases not matched to a gene: 6. CDR1 is SGHVS and CDR2 is FQNEAQ in the germline V gene. The CDR3 protein is CASSFRRQGVGNTIYF. For the CDR3, the DNA is TGTGCCAGCAGCTTCCGCAGACAGGGGGTTGGAAACACCATATATTTT.

V gene TRBV30 combines with J gene TRBJ2-3; 8 bases map to TRBD2. The V gene end was trimmed by 5 bases and the J gene end by 7 bases; junction bases not matched to a gene: 11. The germline gives CDR1 GTSNPN, CDR2 SVGIG (reference sequence). This CDR3 contains 14 residues. For the CDR3, the DNA is TGTGCCTGGGCGGGAGGAGCGGGAGCGAATACGCAGTATTTT. Residues: CAWAGGAGANTQYF.

The rearrangement links TRBV6-5 to TRBJ2-7; a weak D match, TRBD1 (5 bases). V was shortened by 3 bases and J by 5 bases, with 20 bases between the two germline ends. The CDR3 sequence is 16 residues long. Germline-derived CDR1 and CDR2 are MNHEY and SVGAGI. CDR3 loop: CASSYIPRQGIDEQYF. CDR3 nucleotides: TGTGCCAGCAGTTATATCCCGAGGCAGGGTATCGACGAGCAGTACTTC.

The J gene is TRBJ2-1, the V gene TRBV7-2; the D gene is possibly TRBD2 (5 bases). The CDR3 contains 12 residues. V lost 8 bases and J lost 7, with 12 bases in between. Per germline, CDR1 SGHTA and CDR2 FQGNSA. The CDR3 here is CASAGPGNEQFF. DNA for the CDR3: TGTGCCAGCGCAGGCCCGGGGAATGAGCAGTTCTTC.

J is TRBJ2-7 and V is TRBV10-1, with D tentatively TRBD1 (7 bases). The CDR3 consists of 15 residues. The germline CDR1 and CDR2 sequences are WNHNN and SYGVQD (reference sequence). V lost 4 bases, J lost 4 bases, and 17 bases lay in between. The CDR3 protein is CASSGRQGGGYEQYF. The CDR3 nucleotides read TGCGCCAGCAGTGGGAGACAGGGAGGAGGATACGAGCAGTACTTC.

The count of this clone is one. V is TRBV20-1 and J is TRBJ1-3; D is unresolved. CDR1 and CDR2 (germline): DFQATT, SNEGSKA (reference sequence). V shed 5 bases and J shed 6 bases, with 5 bases lying between them. The CDR3 totals 10 residues. CDR3 sequence reads: CSALENTIYF. CDR3 in DNA: TGCAGTGCTTTAGAAAACACCATATATTTT.

The rearrangement joins TRBV7-2 to TRBJ2-1, with 8 bases that match TRBD2. The CDR3 extends over 15 amino acids. The V gene end was trimmed by 4 bases and the J gene end by 7 bases; junction bases not matched to a gene: 9. Germline CDR1 SGHTA, CDR2 FQGNSA. CDR3 region: CASSSSGSSGNEQFF. DNA of the CDR3: TGTGCCAGCAGCTCCAGCGGGAGTTCGGGTAATGAGCAGTTCTTC.

The J gene is TRBJ2-3, the V gene TRBV5-1; D remains unclear. From germline, CDR1 is SGHRS and CDR2 YFSETQ. Trimming took 2 bases from V and 3 from J, leaving 16 bases between them. The CDR3 runs to 16 residues. CDR3 in DNA: TGCGCCAGCAGCTTTGATGGAGTTTTGAGGACAGATACGCAGTATTTT. Its translation: CASSFDGVLRTDTQYF.

The V call is TRBV7-2, the J call TRBJ2-1; 9 nucleotides match TRBD1. Germline CDR1 reads SGHTA; CDR2 reads FQGNSA. CDR3 size: 17 residues. The ends lost 5 bases at V and 5 bases at J; junction bases unmatched: 13. The chain's CDR3 is CASSTPRGQGFHNEQFF. DNA of the CDR3: TGTGCCAGCAGCACTCCCCGGGGACAGGGTTTCCACAATGAGCAGTTCTTC.

The chain is built from TRBV6-5 and TRBJ2-1, with 7 bases identical to TRBD2. The V gene end was trimmed by 5 bases and the J gene end by 0 bases; junction bases not matched to a gene: 4. The CDR3 extends over 15 amino acids. The germline gives CDR1 MNHEY, CDR2 SVGAGI. This CDR3 reads CASSQLALSYNEQFF. In nucleotides, the CDR3 is TGTGCCAGCAGTCAACTAGCGCTCTCCTACAATGAGCAGTTCTTC.

The chain joins TRBV18 to TRBJ2-7; D may be TRBD1 (6 bases). Germline CDR1 is KGHSH and CDR2 is LQKENI. The CDR3 sequence is 13 residues long. V dropped 4 bases and J dropped 2 bases, with 9 bases sitting between them. The CDR3 loop reads CASSRDITYEQYF. DNA for the CDR3: TGTGCCAGCTCACGGGACATCACCTACGAGCAGTACTTC. Filled out from reference TRBV18 and TRBJ2-7, the complete variable domain reads NAGVMQNPRHLVRRRGQEARLRCSPMKGHSHVYWYRQLPEEGLKFMVYLQKENIIDESGMPKERFSAEFPKEGPSILRIQQVVRGDSAAYFCASSRDITYEQYFGPGTRLTVT.

This clone was seen only a few times. V is TRBV5-4 and J is TRBJ2-7, with 9 positions matching TRBD2. V lost 0 bases and J lost 1; bases outside the gene matches: 5. This CDR3 comprises 16 residues. Per the germline V gene, CDR1 is SGHNT and CDR2 is YYREEE (reference sequence). The CDR3 nucleotides are TGTGCCAGCAGCTTGGAAGCGGGAGGTTTATCCTACGAGCAGTACTTC. It yields the protein CASSLEAGGLSYEQYF. Complete variable domain (other parts from reference TRBV5-4 and TRBJ2-7): ETGVTQSPTHLIKTRGQQVTLRCSSQSGHNTVSWYQQALGQGPQFIFQYYREEENGRGNFPPRFSGLQFPNYSSELNVNALELDDSALYLCASSLEAGGLSYEQYFGPGTRLTVT.

V is TRBV6-5 and J is TRBJ2-3; possibly TRBD1 for D (7 bases). Germline loops: CDR1 MNHEY, CDR2 SVGAGI. The CDR3 is made up of 15 amino acids. Trimming shortened V by 4 bases and J by 6 bases, and 17 bases separated the two germline ends. The chain's CDR3 is CASSWGGGGVDTQYF. The CDR3 DNA reads as TGTGCCAGCAGTTGGGGAGGAGGGGGCGTCGATACGCAGTATTTT.

CDR3 bases: TGTGCCAGTAGCTCCACTAGCCCCTACAATGAGCAGTTCTTC. Its protein is CASSSTSPYNEQFF. The chain carries TRBV19 and TRBJ2-1, with D possibly TRBD2 on 6 matching bases. The V gene lost 6 bases and the J gene lost 2 bases, with 11 bases spanning the gap. CDR3 length: 14 amino acids. Germline-derived CDR1 and CDR2 are LNHDA and SQIVND (reference sequence). Full variable domain (missing parts from reference TRBV19 and TRBJ2-1): DGGITQSPKYLFRKEGQNVTLSCEQNLNHDAMYWYRQDPGQGLRLIYYSQIVNDFQKGDIAEGYSVSREKKESFPLTVTSAQKNPTAFYLCASSSTSPYNEQFFGPGTRLTVL.

This sequence joins TRBV15 and TRBJ2-7; D is uncertain. Germline assignment: CDR1 LNHNV and CDR2 YYDKDF (reference sequence). V lost 0 bases to trimming and J lost 3 bases, with 6 bases between them. The CDR3 is made up of 13 amino acids. The CDR3 sequence is CATSREQHYEQYF. The DNA of the CDR3 is TGTGCCACCAGCAGAGAACAGCACTACGAGCAGTACTTC.

The CDR3 nucleotides are TGCGCCAGCAGCCAAGTAGCGGGGGGGAACTACAATGAGCAGTTCTTC. This gives the protein CASSQVAGGNYNEQFF. The J gene is TRBJ2-1, the V gene TRBV4-1; 11 nucleotides agree with TRBD2. CDR1 MGHRA and CDR2 YSYEKL come from the germline V gene. J gave up 3 bases and V 1 base, and 2 bases lay outside the gene matches. This CDR3 is built from 16 residues.

The gene calls are TRBV7-9 and TRBJ1-1; TRBD1 might be the D (5 bases). Deletions cut 1 base from V and 5 bases from J, with 11 bases between. CDR1 SEHNR and CDR2 FQNEAQ come from the germline V gene (reference sequence). The CDR3 has 14 residues. The CDR3, as DNA: TGTGCCAGCAGCTTAGAGGGGATTAGTACTGAAGCTTTCTTT. The encoded protein is CASSLEGISTEAFF.

V gene TRBV7-9 combines with J gene TRBJ2-5; possibly TRBD2 for D (5 bases). V lost 7 bases, J lost 1 base, and 7 bases lay in between. CDR3 length: 12 residues. From germline, CDR1 is SEHNR and CDR2 FQNEAQ (reference sequence). Written as DNA, the CDR3 is TGTGCCAGCACGGGAACCCAAGAGACCCAGTACTTC. Translating it yields CASTGTQETQYF.

The chain has TRBV2 and TRBJ2-2, with TRBD1 identical over 8 bases. Germline trimming cut 6 bases from V and 4 bases from J; bases unmatched to any gene: 7. The CDR3 sequence is 15 residues long. The germline gives CDR1 SNHLY, CDR2 FYNNEI. CDR3 sequence: CASRRKQGGTGELFF. The DNA of the CDR3 is TGTGCCAGCAGAAGGAAACAGGGGGGCACCGGGGAGCTGTTTTTT.

The chain is built from TRBV5-1 and TRBJ2-5, with 14 bases identical to TRBD2. Germline V gene sequence: CDR1 SGHRS, CDR2 YFSETQ. J gave up 3 bases and V 4 bases, and 5 bases lay outside the gene matches. CDR3 length: 16 amino acids. This chain's CDR3 is CASSPGLAGEKETQYF. CDR3 DNA: TGCGCCAGCAGCCCGGGACTAGCGGGGGAGAAAGAGACCCAGTACTTC.